A few counts support the clone carrying this T cell receptor beta chain. The antigen is not known. Sequenced by immunoSEQ multiplex PCR; TCRdb stores in-frame clones only, minus some. The data show roughly 43,000 clones, with 80% to 95% seen just once and 5% to 6% held by the top ten. The source of the sample is a study of cytomegalovirus exposure and HLA in healthy donors. Study findings and constraints: The authors listed over 150 TCR beta chains as cytomegalovirus-associated. Published work reported that the classifier diagnosed cytomegalovirus status with high specificity and sensitivity.

The V gene's germline CDR1 is MNHEY and CDR2 SVGAGI. The length of the CDR3 is 15 residues. The V end was cut by 7 bases, the J end by 0 bases, with 13 bases between. The V call is TRBV6-5, the J call TRBJ1-3; possible D gene TRBD1, 6 bases. This TCR derives from a man aged 18 to 30 in good health and CMV-seronegative. What was sequenced was PBMCs. CDR3 loop: CASIRQAYSGNTIYF. The CDR3 coding sequence is TGTGCCAGCATCAGACAGGCCTACTCTGGAAACACCATATATTTT.